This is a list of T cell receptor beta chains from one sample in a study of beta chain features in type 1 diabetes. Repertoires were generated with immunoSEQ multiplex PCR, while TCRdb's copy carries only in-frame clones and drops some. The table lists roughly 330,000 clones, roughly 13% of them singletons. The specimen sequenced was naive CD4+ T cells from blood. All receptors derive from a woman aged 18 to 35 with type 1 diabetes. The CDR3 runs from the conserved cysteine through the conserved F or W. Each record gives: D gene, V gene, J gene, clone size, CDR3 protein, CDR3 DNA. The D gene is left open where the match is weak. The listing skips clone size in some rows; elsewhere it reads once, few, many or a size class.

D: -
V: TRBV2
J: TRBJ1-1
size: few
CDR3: CASSATGLNTEAFF
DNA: TGTGCCAGCAGTGCCACAGGGTTGAACACTGAAGCTTTCTTT

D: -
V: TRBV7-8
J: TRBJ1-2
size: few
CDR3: CASSLAKEGYTF
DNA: TGTGCCAGCAGCTTAGCGAAGGAGGGCTACACCTTC

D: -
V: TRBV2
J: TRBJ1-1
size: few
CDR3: CASSDQGTTEAFF
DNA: TGTGCCAGCAGTGATCAGGGCACCACTGAAGCTTTCTTT

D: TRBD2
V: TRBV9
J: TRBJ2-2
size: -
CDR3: CASSATIAGGNTGELFF
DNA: TGTGCCAGCAGCGCTACCATAGCGGGGGGAAACACCGGGGAGCTGTTTTTT

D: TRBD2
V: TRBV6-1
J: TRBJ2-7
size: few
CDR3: CASSGPAGGPPGEQYF
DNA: TGTGCCAGCAGTGGACCAGCGGGAGGGCCCCCCGGCGAGCAGTACTTC

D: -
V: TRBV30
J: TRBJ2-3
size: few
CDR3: CAWSVSDRTQYF
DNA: TGTGCCTGGAGTGTGTCCGACAGAACGCAGTATTTT

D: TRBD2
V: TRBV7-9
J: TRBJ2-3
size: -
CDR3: CASSSSGGTDTQYF
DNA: TGTGCCAGCAGCTCTAGCGGGGGCACAGATACGCAGTATTTT

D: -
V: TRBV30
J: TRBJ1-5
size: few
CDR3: CAWSQAKVLSNQPQHF
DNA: TGTGCCTGGTCCCAGGCGAAGGTTTTGAGCAATCAGCCCCAGCATTTT

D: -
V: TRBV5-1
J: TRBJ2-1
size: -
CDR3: CASSQDWNEQFF
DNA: TGCGCCAGCAGCCAAGACTGGAATGAGCAGTTCTTC

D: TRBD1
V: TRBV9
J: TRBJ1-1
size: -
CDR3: CASSVGDRAVPEAFF
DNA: TGTGCCAGCAGCGTAGGGGACAGGGCGGTCCCTGAAGCTTTCTTT

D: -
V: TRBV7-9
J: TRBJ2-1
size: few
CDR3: CASSGGAYNEQFF
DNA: TGTGCCAGCAGCGGCGGCGCCTACAATGAGCAGTTCTTC

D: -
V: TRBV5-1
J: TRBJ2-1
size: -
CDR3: CASAQGLRGGEQFF
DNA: TGCGCCAGCGCCCAGGGACTGAGGGGCGGTGAGCAGTTCTTC

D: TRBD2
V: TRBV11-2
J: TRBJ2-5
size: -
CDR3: CASSLGPGTSGWRETQYF
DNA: TGTGCCAGCAGCTTAGGCCCCGGGACTAGCGGGTGGAGAGAGACCCAGTACTTC

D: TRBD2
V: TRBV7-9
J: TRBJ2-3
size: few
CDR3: CASSDRGTSGKSTDTQYF
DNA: TGTGCCAGCAGCGACAGAGGGACTAGCGGGAAGTCCACAGATACGCAGTATTTT

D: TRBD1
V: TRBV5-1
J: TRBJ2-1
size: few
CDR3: CASKHHWGQGPILSYNEQFF
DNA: TGCGCCAGCAAACACCATTGGGGACAGGGGCCGATTCTCTCCTACAATGAGCAGTTCTTC

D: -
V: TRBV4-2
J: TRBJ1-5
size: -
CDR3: CASSPFGDGNQPQHF
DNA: TGTGCCAGCAGCCCCTTTGGAGACGGGAATCAGCCCCAGCATTTT

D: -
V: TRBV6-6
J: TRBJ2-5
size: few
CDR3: CASSLPGEETQYF
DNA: TGTGCCAGCAGTTTACCCGGTGAAGAGACCCAGTACTTC

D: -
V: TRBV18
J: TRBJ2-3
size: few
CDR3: CASSPGGGTDTQYF
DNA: TGTGCCAGCTCACCTGGCGGGGGCACAGATACGCAGTATTTT

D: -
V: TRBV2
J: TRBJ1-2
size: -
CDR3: CASSPQGYPNYGYTF
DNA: TGTGCCAGCAGCCCTCAGGGATACCCTAACTATGGCTACACCTTC

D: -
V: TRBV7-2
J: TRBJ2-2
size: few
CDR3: CASSGSWNTGELFF
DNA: TGTGCCAGCAGCGGGAGTTGGAACACCGGGGAGCTGTTTTTT

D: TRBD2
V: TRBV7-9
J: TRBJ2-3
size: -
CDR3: CASSRRGPSGDTQYF
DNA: TGTGCCAGCAGCCGCCGGGGACCTAGCGGGGATACGCAGTATTTT

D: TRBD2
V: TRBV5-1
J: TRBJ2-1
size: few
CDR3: CASSPPLAGGINEQFF
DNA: TGCGCCAGCAGCCCCCCCCTAGCGGGTGGAATCAATGAGCAGTTCTTC

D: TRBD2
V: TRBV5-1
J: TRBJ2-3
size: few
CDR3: CASSLVGSGSSTDTQYF
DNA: TGCGCCAGCAGCTTGGTTGGTAGCGGGAGCAGCACAGATACGCAGTATTTT

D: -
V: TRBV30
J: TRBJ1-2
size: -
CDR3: CAWSQGNYGYTF
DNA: TGTGCCTGGTCCCAGGGTAACTATGGCTACACCTTC

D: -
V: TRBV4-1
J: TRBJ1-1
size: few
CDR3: CASSQEGGMNTEAFF
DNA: TGCGCCAGCAGCCAAGAGGGGGGAATGAACACTGAAGCTTTCTTT

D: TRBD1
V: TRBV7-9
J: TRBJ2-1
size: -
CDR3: CASSLVGRGRREQFF
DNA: TGTGCCAGCAGCTTAGTCGGCAGGGGGCGGCGCGAGCAGTTCTTC

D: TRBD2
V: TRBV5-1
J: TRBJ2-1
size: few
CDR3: CASSLGLAGVHNEQFF
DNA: TGCGCCAGCAGCTTGGGTCTAGCGGGAGTCCACAATGAGCAGTTCTTC

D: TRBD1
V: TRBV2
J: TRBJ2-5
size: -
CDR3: CASRGTGGGEETQYF
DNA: TGTGCCAGCAGGGGGACAGGTGGTGGCGAAGAGACCCAGTACTTC

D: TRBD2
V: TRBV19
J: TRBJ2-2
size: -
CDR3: CASRGLEDTGELFF
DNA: TGTGCCAGCCGGGGACTAGAGGACACCGGGGAGCTGTTTTTT

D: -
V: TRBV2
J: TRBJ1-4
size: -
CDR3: CASRVAYTDEKLFF
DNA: TGTGCCAGCCGGGTGGCGTATACTGATGAAAAACTGTTTTTT

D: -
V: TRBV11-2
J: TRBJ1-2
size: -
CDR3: CASSLEMGSSYGYTF
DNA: TGTGCCAGCAGCTTGGAAATGGGGAGTTCCTATGGCTACACCTTC

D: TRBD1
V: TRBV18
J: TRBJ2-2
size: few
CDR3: CASSQTGGANTGELFF
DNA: TGTGCCAGCTCACAAACAGGGGGCGCAAACACCGGGGAGCTGTTTTTT

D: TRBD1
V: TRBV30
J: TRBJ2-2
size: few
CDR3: CACTGGQGTGELFF
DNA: TGTGCCTGCACGGGGGGACAGGGGACCGGGGAGCTGTTTTTT

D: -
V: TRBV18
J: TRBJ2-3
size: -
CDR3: CASSPQNLPSTDTQYF
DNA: TGTGCCAGCTCACCACAGAACTTACCGAGCACAGATACGCAGTATTTT

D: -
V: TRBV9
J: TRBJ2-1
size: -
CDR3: CASSVVTGSYNEQFF
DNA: TGTGCCAGCAGCGTAGTCACGGGCTCCTACAATGAGCAGTTCTTC

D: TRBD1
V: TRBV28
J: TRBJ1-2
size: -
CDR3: CASRGSRDRGPLGYGYTF
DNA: TGTGCCAGCAGGGGCTCACGGGACAGGGGGCCGCTCGGCTATGGCTACACCTTC

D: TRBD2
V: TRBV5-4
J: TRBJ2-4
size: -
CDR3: CASSLGTSGSNIQYF
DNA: TGTGCCAGCAGCTTGGGTACTAGCGGATCGAACATTCAGTACTTC

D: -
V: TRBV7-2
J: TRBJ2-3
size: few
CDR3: CASSSQPPSSPLGTQYF
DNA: TGTGCCAGCAGCTCCCAACCCCCTTCGAGCCCCCTGGGCACGCAGTATTTT

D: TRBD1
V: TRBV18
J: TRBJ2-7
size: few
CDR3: CASSPRDRFSYEQYF
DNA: TGTGCCAGCTCACCACGGGACAGGTTCTCCTACGAGCAGTACTTC

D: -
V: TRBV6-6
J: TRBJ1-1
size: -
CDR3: CASTPSGGRSTEAFF
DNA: TGTGCCAGCACTCCCTCTGGGGGCCGGAGCACTGAAGCTTTCTTT

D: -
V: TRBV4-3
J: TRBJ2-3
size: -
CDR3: CASSLGQSTDTQYF
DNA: TGCGCCAGCAGCCTCGGACAGAGCACAGATACGCAGTATTTT

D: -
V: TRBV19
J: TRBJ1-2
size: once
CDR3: CASSNTGNSYGYTF
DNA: TGTGCCAGCTCGAATACCGGGAATAGCTATGGCTACACCTTC

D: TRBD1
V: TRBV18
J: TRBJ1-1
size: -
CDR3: CASSPNRDSEAFF
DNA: TGTGCCAGCTCACCCAACCGGGACAGTGAAGCTTTCTTT